This T cell receptor beta chain appears in the sequencing data of a study of human T cells and chemical hapten exposure. Germline CDR1 and CDR2: MDHEN and SYDVKM. CDR3 size: 14 residues. Trimming cost V 7 bases and J 0 bases, with 13 bases left between them. This clonotype was counted at least ten times. It was the library that attached unique molecular identifiers to individual cDNA molecules. Each CDR3 protein gets one entry after TCRdb re-called the reads with MiXCR. The repertoire has about 120,000 distinct CDR3 sequences, over 7.5% of them found once; the top ten carry roughly 1.5%. Extraction of total RNA was performed on unfractionated whole blood.

V and J are TRBV28 and TRBJ2-7; unclear D gene. Sequenced input: whole blood. The TCR sequence derives from a human donor in good health. Some clones in this sample may be carry-over from other donors' samples. Here the CDR3 reads CASIHPGSSYEQYF. For the CDR3, the DNA is TGTGCCAGCATCCATCCGGGCAGCTCCTACGAGCAGTACTTC.